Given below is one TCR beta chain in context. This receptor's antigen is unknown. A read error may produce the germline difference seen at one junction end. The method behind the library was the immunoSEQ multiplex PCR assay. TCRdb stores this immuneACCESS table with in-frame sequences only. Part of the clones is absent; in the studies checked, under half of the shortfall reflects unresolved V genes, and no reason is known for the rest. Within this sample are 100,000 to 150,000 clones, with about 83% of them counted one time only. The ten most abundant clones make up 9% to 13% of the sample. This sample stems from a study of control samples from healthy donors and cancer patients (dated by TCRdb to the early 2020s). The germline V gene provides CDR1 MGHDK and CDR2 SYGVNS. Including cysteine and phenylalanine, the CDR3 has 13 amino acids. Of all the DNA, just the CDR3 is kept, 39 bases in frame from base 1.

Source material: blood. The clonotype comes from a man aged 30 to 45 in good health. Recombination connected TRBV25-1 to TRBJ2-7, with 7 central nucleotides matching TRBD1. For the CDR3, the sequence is CASSDSTDRRINF. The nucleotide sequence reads TGTGCCAGCAGTGATTCAACGGACAGGCGAATTAACTTC.